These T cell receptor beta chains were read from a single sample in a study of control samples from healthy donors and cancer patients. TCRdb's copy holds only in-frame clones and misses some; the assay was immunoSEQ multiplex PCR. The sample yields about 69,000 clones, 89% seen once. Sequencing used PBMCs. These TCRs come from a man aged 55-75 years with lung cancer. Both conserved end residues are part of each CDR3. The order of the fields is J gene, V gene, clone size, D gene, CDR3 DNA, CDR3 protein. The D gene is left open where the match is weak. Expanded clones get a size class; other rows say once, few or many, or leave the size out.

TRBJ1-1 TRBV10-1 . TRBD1 TGCGCCAGCAGCCTACGCAGGGGGGTGAACACTGAAGCTTTCTTT CASSLRRGVNTEAFF
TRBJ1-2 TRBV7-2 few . TGTGCCAGCAGCATTACAGGGAACTATGGCTACACCTTC CASSITGNYGYTF
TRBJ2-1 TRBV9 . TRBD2 TGTGCCAGCAGCGTCAAAGCGGGGGGGCCCAATGAGCAGTTCTTC CASSVKAGGPNEQFF
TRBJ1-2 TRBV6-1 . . TGTGCCAGCAGTGAAATAGGGGGGTCTGGCTACACCTTC CASSEIGGSGYTF
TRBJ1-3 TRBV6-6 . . TGTGCCAGCAGTGATTGGGCCCCCTCTGGAAACACCATATATTTT CASSDWAPSGNTIYF
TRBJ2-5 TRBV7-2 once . TGTGCCAGCAGCTCGGTCTGGGGAGAAGAGACCCAGTACTTC CASSSVWGEETQYF
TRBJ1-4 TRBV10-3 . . TGTGCCATCAGTGCCGGGAGTCTAACTAATGAAAAACTGTTTTTT CAISAGSLTNEKLFF
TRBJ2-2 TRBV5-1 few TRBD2 TGCGCCAGCAGCCCACCCAATCTAGCGGGGGGCGGCGCCGGGGAGCTGTTTTTT CASSPPNLAGGGAGELFF
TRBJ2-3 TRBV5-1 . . TGCGCCAGCAGCTTGTCTAGCGCGGACACAGATACGCAGTATTTT CASSLSSADTDTQYF
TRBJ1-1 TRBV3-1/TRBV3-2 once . TGTGCCAGCAGCCTTCACACCACTGAAGCTTTCTTT CASSLHTTEAFF
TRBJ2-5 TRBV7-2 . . TGTGCCAGCAGCCTGCGGGTCGAAGAGACCCAGTACTTC CASSLRVEETQYF
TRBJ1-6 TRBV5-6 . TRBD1 TGTGCCAGCAGCCCCGGGACAGTTAATTCACCCCTCCACTTT CASSPGTVNSPLHF
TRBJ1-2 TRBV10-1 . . TGCGCCAGCAGTGAGTCGACAGCCGGGGGAATTTATGGCTACACCTTC CASSESTAGGIYGYTF
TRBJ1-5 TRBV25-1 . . TGTGCCAGCAGTGATGGGCGCATGAGCAATCAGCCCCAGCATTTT CASSDGRMSNQPQHF
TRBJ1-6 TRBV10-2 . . TGCGCCAGCAGTACTAGCTGGCTCTCCTATAATTCACCCCTCCACTTT CASSTSWLSYNSPLHF
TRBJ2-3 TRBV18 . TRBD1 TGTGCCAGCTCACCCGGGACAGGGGGCGGCACAGATACGCAGTATTTT CASSPGTGGGTDTQYF
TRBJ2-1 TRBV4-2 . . TGTGCCAGCAGCCAAAGTGAACCGGCACTACACTCACCCGGCTCCTACAATGAGCAGTTCTTC CASSQSEPALHSPGSYNEQFF
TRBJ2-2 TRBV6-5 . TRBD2 TGTGCCAGCAGTTCCACTAGCGGGGGGGCCGAGAGGGAGCTGTTTTTT CASSSTSGGAERELFF
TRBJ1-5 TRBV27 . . TGTGCCAGCGGGAGAGGGGGTCATCAGCCCCAGCATTTT CASGRGGHQPQHF
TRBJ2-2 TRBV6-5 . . TGTGCCAGCAGTTACTCCCTGGGCCCGAACACCGGGGAGCTGTTTTTT CASSYSLGPNTGELFF
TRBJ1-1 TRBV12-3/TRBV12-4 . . TGTGCCAGCAGTTTTGCCTGGAACACTGAAGCTTTCTTT CASSFAWNTEAFF
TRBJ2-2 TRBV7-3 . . TGTGCCAGCAGTCTTGGGGGGGGCGGCACCGGGGAGCTGTTTTTT CASSLGGGGTGELFF
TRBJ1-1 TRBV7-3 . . TGTGCCAGCAGCGCCGGGACCGCGAACACTGAAGCTTTCTTT CASSAGTANTEAFF
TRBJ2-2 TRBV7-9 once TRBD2 TGTGCCAGCAGCGCGGCCCTGGGACTAGACTCCAACACCGGGGAGCTGTTTTTT CASSAALGLDSNTGELFF
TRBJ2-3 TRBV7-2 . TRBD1 TGTGCCAGCAGCCCGGGACAGACAGATACGCAGTATTTT CASSPGQTDTQYF
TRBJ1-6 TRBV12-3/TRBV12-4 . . TGTGCCAGCAGTACAGGGTTACAATCACCCCTCCACTTT CASSTGLQSPLHF
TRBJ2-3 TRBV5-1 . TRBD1 TGCGCCAGCGGCCAAGGGGGCCCAGATACGCAGTATTTT CASGQGGPDTQYF
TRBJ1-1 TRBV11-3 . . TGTGCCAGCAGCTTAGCCCACGGAAACACTGAAGCTTTCTTT CASSLAHGNTEAFF
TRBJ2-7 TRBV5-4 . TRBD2 TGTGCCAGCAGCTTTCTTACCGGGACTAGCGGAAACGAGCAGTACTTC CASSFLTGTSGNEQYF
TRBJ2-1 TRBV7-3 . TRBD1 TGTGCCAGCAGCATAACAGGGGGTAGCTCCTACAATGAGCAGTTCTTC CASSITGGSSYNEQFF
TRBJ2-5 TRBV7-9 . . TGTGCCAGCAGCCCAAACGGCGGCCAAGAGACCCAGTACTTC CASSPNGGQETQYF
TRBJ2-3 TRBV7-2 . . TGTGCCAGCAGCTTAGTTACAGGGACAGATACGCAGTATTTT CASSLVTGTDTQYF
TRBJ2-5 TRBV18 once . TGTGCCAGCTCACCCCGAGGCGCGGGGGCCGGCGGGGAGACCCAGTACTTC CASSPRGAGAGGETQYF
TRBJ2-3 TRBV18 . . TGTGCCAGCTCACCAATCGAGGGCGTTACAGATACGCAGTATTTT CASSPIEGVTDTQYF
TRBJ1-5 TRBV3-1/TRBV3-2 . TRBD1 TGTGCCAGCAGCCAAGCGGGGACAGGACATTATAGCAATCAGCCCCAGCATTTT CASSQAGTGHYSNQPQHF
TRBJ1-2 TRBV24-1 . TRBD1 TGTGCCACCCAGCCTACAGGGGGCGAAAGGAGTGGCTACACCTTC CATQPTGGERSGYTF
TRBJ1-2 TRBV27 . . TGTGCCAGCCGGACAGACTATGGCTACACCTTC CASRTDYGYTF
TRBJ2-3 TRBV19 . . TGTGCCAGTACTCCTCTAGGGAGCGGAGATACGCAGTATTTT CASTPLGSGDTQYF
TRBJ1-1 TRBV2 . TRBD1 TGTGCCAGCAGGGGACAGGGTCACACTGAAGCTTTCTTT CASRGQGHTEAFF
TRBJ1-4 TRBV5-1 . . TGCGCCAGCAGCTTGGGGACCGCGCGACCGGGGGTTAATGAAAAACTGTTTTTT CASSLGTARPGVNEKLFF
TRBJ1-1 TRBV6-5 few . TGTGCCAGCAGAAGGACAGCCGTGAAGACTGAAGCTTTCTTT CASRRTAVKTEAFF
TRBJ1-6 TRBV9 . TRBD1 TGTGCCAGCAGCGAGACAGGGGGCGTTAATTCACCCCTCCACTTT CASSETGGVNSPLHF
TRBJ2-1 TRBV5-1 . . TGCGCCAGCAGCTTGGAGAACAATGAGCAGTTCTTC CASSLENNEQFF
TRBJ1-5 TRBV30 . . TGTGCCTGGAGTCAGGGACTTAGCAATCAGCCCCAGCATTTT CAWSQGLSNQPQHF
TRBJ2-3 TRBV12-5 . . TGTGCTAGTGGTTTGGTAGCTGATGGATCCTTAAGCACAGATACGCAGTATTTT CASGLVADGSLSTDTQYF
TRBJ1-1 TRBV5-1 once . TGCGCCAGCAGCTTGGGTTTTGAATCGGGGACTGAAGCTTTCTTT CASSLGFESGTEAFF